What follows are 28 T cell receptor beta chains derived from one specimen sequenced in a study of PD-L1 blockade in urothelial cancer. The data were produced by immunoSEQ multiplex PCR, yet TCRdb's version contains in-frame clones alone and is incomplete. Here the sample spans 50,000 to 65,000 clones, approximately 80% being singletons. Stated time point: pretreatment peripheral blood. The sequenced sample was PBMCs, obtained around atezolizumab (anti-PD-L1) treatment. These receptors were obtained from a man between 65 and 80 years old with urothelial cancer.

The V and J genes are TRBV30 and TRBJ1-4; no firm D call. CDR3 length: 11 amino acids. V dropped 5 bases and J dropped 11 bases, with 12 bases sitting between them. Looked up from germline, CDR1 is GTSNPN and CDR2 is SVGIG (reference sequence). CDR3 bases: TGTGCCTGGGCTGGCGGGTTGAAACTGTTTTTT. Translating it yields CAWAGGLKLFF.

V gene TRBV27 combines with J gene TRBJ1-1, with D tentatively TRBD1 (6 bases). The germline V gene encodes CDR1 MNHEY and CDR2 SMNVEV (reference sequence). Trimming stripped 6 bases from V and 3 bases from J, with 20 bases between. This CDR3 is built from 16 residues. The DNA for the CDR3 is TGTGCCAGCAGAGGCCATACTGGCAGGGGAGACACTGAAGCTTTCTTT. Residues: CASRGHTGRGDTEAFF.

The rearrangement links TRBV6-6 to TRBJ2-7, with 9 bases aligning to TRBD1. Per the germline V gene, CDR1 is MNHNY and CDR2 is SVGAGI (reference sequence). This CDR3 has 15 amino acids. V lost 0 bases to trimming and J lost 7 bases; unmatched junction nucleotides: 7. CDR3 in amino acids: CASSYSGQGIGEQYF. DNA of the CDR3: TGTGCCAGCAGTTACTCGGGACAGGGAATCGGTGAGCAGTACTTC.

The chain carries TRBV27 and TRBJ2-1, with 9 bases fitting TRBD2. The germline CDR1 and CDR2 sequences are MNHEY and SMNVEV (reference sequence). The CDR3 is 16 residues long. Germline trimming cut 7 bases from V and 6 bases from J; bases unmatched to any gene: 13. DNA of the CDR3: TGTGCCAGCACTCCGTTCTTGCGGGAGGGCCGCAATGAGCAGTTCTTC. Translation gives CASTPFLREGRNEQFF.

CDR3 loop: CASRRLADYNEQFF. In nucleotides, the CDR3 is TGTGCCAGCAGGAGACTAGCGGACTACAATGAGCAGTTCTTC. This rearrangement joins TRBV27 to TRBJ2-1, with 9 positions matching TRBD2. Germline CDR1 reads MNHEY; CDR2 reads SMNVEV (reference sequence). V was clipped by 6 bases and J by 3 bases; unmatched bases: 3. This CDR3 spans 14 amino acids.

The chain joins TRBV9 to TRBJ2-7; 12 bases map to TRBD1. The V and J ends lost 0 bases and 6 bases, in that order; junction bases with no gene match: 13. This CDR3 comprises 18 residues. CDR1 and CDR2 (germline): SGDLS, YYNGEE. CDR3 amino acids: CASSVGGGGQGAGGEQYF. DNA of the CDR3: TGTGCCAGCAGCGTAGGGGGTGGGGGACAGGGGGCCGGGGGCGAGCAGTACTTC.

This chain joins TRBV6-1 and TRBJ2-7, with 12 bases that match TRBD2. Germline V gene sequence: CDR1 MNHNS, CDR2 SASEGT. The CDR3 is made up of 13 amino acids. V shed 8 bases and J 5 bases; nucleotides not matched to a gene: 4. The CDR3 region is CASQTSGRDEQYF. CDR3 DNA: TGTGCCAGCCAGACTAGCGGGAGAGACGAGCAGTACTTC.

The DNA for the CDR3 is TGCGCCAGCAGCCAAGGGGGGCGGACAGGGAGTTGGTATGGCTACACCTTC. Translating it yields CASSQGGRTGSWYGYTF. This chain joins TRBV4-1 and TRBJ1-2; 8 nucleotides agree with TRBD1. With 1 base clipped from V and 5 bases from J, the junction kept 12 bases outside the gene matches. The CDR3 loop spans 17 amino acids. The germline V gene encodes CDR1 MGHRA and CDR2 YSYEKL.

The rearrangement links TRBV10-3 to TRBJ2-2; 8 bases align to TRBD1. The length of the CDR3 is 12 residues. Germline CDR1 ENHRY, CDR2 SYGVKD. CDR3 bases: TGTGCAAGCGGACAGGGCGCCGGGGAGCTGTTTTTT. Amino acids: CASGQGAGELFF.

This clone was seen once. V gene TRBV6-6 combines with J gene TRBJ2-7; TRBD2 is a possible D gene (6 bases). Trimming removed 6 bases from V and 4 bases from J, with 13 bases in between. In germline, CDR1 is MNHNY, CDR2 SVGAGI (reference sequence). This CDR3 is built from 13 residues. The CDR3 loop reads CASRTGLIYEQYF. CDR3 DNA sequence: TGTGCCAGCAGAACGGGACTGATATACGAGCAGTACTTC.

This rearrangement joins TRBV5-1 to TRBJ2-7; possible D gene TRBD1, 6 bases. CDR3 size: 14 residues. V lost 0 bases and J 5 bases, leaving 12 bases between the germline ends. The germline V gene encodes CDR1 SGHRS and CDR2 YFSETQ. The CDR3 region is CASSLVRGIDEQYF. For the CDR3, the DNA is TGCGCCAGCAGCTTGGTCAGGGGTATCGACGAGCAGTACTTC.

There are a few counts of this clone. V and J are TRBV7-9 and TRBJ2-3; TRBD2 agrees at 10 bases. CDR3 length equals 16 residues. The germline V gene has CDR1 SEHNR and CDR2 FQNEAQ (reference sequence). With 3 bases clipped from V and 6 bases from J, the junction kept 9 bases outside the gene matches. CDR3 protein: CASSFRTSGRRDTQYF. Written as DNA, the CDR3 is TGTGCCAGCAGCTTCCGGACTAGCGGCAGGCGGGATACGCAGTATTTT. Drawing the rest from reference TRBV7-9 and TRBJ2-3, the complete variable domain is DTGVSQNPRHKITKRGQNVTFRCDPISEHNRLYWYRQTLGQGPEFLTYFQNEAQLEKSRLLSDRFSAERPKGSFSTLEIQRTEQGDSAMYLCASSFRTSGRRDTQYFGPGTRLTVL.

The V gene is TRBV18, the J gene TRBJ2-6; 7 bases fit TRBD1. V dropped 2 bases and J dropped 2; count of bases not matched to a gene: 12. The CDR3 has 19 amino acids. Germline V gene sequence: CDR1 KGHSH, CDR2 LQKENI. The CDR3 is CASSPASPTGTAGANVLTF. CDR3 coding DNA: TGTGCCAGCTCACCAGCGTCCCCGACCGGGACAGCTGGGGCCAACGTCCTGACTTTC.

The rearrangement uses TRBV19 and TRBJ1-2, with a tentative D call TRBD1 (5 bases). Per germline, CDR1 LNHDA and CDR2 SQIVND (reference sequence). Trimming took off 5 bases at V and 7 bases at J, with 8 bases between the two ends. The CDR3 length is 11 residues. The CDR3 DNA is TGTGCCAGTAGTTTCAGGGCTGGCTACACCTTC. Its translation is CASSFRAGYTF.

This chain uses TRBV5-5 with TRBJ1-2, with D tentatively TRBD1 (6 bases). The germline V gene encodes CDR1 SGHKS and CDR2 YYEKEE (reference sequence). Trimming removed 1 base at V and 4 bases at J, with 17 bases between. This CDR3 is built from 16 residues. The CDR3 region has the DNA TGTGCCAGCAGCTTGACGATTCAACAGGGTGGCTATGGCTACACCTTC. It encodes CASSLTIQQGGYGYTF.

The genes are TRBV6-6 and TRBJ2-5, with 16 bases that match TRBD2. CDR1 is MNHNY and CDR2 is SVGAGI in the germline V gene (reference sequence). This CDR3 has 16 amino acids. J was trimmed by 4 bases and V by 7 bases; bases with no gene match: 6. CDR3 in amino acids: CASMPGLAGGRETQYF. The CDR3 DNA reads TGTGCCAGCATGCCGGGACTAGCGGGAGGGCGAGAGACCCAGTACTTC.

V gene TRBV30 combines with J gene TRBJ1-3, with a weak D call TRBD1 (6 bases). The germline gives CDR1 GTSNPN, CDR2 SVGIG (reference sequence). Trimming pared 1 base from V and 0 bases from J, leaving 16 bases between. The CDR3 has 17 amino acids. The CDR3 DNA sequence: TGTGCCTGGAGTGCCCCAACAGGGTTTCGCTCTGGAAACACCATATATTTT. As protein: CAWSAPTGFRSGNTIYF.

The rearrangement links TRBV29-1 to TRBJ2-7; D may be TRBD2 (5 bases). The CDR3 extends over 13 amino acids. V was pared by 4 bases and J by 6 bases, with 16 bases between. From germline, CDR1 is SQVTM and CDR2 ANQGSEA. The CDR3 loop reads CSVGRFREAEQYF. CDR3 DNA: TGCAGCGTTGGACGGTTTCGGGAAGCCGAGCAGTACTTC.

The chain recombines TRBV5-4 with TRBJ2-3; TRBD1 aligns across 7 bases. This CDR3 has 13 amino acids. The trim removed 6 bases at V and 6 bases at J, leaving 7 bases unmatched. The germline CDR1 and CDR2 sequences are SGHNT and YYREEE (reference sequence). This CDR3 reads CASTLQGTDTQYF. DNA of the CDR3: TGTGCCAGCACCTTACAGGGGACGGATACGCAGTATTTT.

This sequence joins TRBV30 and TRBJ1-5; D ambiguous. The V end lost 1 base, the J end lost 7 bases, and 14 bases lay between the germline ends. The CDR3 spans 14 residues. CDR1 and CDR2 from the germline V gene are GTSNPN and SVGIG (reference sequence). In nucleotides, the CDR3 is TGTGCCTGGAGTGCGGGGTCCCATAGCCAGCCCCAGCATTTT. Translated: CAWSAGSHSQPQHF.

This CDR3 is CASSPPAAIGQFF. In DNA form, the CDR3 reads TGTGCCAGCTCACCACCGGCAGCGATTGGGCAGTTCTTC. This sequence joins TRBV18 and TRBJ2-1; D gene unclear. V shed 0 bases and J shed 12 bases, with 12 bases lying between them. The V gene's germline CDR1 is KGHSH and CDR2 LQKENI. The CDR3 consists of 13 residues.

Here the CDR3 reads CASSEGLAKFPDTQYF. The CDR3 DNA sequence: TGTGCCAGCAGTGAAGGCCTAGCGAAATTTCCAGATACGCAGTATTTT. This sequence joins TRBV2 and TRBJ2-3, with D perhaps matching TRBD2 (6 bases). The CDR3 runs 16 residues. Germline CDR1 reads SNHLY; CDR2 reads FYNNEI. With 1 base removed from V and 4 bases from J, the gap between germline ends came to 15 bases.

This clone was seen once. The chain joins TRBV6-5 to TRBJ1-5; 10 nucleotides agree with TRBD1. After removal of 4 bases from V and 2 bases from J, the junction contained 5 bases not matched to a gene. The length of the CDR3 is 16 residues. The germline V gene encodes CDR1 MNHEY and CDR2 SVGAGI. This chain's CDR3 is CASSLTGGPGNQPQHF. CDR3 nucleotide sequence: TGTGCCAGCAGTTTGACAGGGGGCCCTGGCAATCAGCCCCAGCATTTT.

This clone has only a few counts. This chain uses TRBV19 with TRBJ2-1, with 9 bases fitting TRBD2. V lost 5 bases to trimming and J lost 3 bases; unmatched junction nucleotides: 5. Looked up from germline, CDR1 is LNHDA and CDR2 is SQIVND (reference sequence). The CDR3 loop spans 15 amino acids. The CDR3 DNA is TGTGCCAGTAGTCAAAGCGGGAGGATCTACAATGAGCAGTTCTTC. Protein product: CASSQSGRIYNEQFF.

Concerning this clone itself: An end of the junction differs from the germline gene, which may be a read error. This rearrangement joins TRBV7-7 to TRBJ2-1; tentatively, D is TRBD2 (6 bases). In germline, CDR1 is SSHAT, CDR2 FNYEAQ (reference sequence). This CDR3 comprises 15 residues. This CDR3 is CASSLGPPGANEQFF. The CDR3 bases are TGTGCTAGCAGCTTAGGACCCCCGGGAGCCAATGAGCAGTTCTTC.

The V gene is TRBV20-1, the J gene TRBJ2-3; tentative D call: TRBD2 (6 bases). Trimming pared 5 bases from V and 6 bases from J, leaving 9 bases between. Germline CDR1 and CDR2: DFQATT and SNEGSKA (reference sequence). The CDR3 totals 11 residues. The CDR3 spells CSAVGGDTQYF. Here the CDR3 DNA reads TGCAGTGCTGTGGGAGGCGATACGCAGTATTTT.

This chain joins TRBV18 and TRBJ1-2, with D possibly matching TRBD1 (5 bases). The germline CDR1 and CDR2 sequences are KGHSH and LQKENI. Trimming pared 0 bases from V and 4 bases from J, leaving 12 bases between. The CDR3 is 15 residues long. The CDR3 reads CASSPPPGDRYGYTF. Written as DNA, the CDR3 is TGTGCCAGCTCACCACCGCCGGGGGATCGCTATGGCTACACCTTC.

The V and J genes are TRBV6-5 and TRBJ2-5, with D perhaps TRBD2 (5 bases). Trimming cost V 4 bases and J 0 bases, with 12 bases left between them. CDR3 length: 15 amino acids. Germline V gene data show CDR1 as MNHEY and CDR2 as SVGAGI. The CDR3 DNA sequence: TGTGCCAGCAGTTCACCTACTAGGGACCAAGAGACCCAGTACTTC. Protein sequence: CASSSPTRDQETQYF.